The 10 T cell receptor beta chains below were found in one sample sequenced in a study of shared clonotypes between healthy human individuals. TCRdb's copy holds only in-frame clones and misses some; the assay was immunoSEQ multiplex PCR. Among about 1 million clones listed, more than 65% were seen once. Sample: memory CD4+ T cells sorted from blood. Regarding subset: CD45RA-negative fraction. Source of these receptors: a young man in good health.

The chain couples TRBV5-6 to TRBJ2-5; the D call may be TRBD1 or TRBD2 (5 bases each). The V end lost 2 bases, the J end lost 5 bases, and 16 bases lay between the germline ends. The CDR3 is made up of 15 amino acids. Germline V CDR1 and CDR2: SGHDT, YYEEEE. As DNA, the CDR3 is TGTGCCAGCAGCTTAGGCGTGGGGCGCGGGGAGACCCAGTACTTC. As protein: CASSLGVGRGETQYF.

The chain uses TRBV28 and TRBJ1-5; no clear D. V was pared by 5 bases and J by 5 bases, with 16 bases between. The CDR3 extends over 15 amino acids. The germline V gene has CDR1 MDHEN and CDR2 SYDVKM. This CDR3 reads CASSRTFSRDQPQHF. In DNA form, the CDR3 reads TGTGCCAGCAGTCGGACTTTCTCAAGGGATCAGCCCCAGCATTTT. The whole variable domain, remainder taken from reference TRBV28 and TRBJ1-5, is DVKVTQSSRYLVKRTGEKVFLECVQDMDHENMFWYRQDPGLGLRLIYFSYDVKMKEKGDIPEGYSVSREKKERFSLILESASTNQTSMYLCASSRTFSRDQPQHFGDGTRLSIL.

This clone was observed a few times. The V gene is TRBV7-3, the J gene TRBJ1-1; 7 nucleotides match TRBD1. Trimming took 4 bases from V and 5 from J; bases not matched to a gene: 4. CDR3 length equals 13 residues. CDR1 and CDR2 (germline): SGHTA, FQGTGA. CDR3 in DNA: TGTGCCAGCAGCTGGGGACAGACGACTGAAGCTTTCTTT. It is translated as CASSWGQTTEAFF. Using reference TRBV7-3 and TRBJ1-1 for the parts outside the CDR3, the full variable domain is GAGVSQTPSNKVTEKGKYVELRCDPISGHTALYWYRQSLGQGPEFLIYFQGTGAADDSGLPNDRFFAVRPEGSVSTLKIQRTERGDSAVYLCASSWGQTTEAFFGQGTRLTVV.

This chain uses TRBV30 with TRBJ2-7; no reliable D call. The CDR3 has 12 residues. V shed 3 bases and J shed 3 bases, with 9 bases lying between them. Germline CDR1 reads GTSNPN; CDR2 reads SVGIG (reference sequence). CDR3: CAWSPAYYEQYF. The CDR3 nucleotides read TGTGCCTGGAGCCCCGCCTACTACGAGCAGTACTTC.

This sequence joins TRBV4-3 and TRBJ1-2; D is undetermined. Deletions cut 0 bases from V and 6 bases from J, with 8 bases between. CDR1 LGHNA and CDR2 YSLEER come from the germline V gene. This CDR3 is 13 amino acids long. CDR3 protein: CASSQDHGDGYTF. CDR3 bases: TGCGCCAGCAGCCAAGATCATGGGGATGGCTACACCTTC.

This chain joins TRBV5-6 and TRBJ1-2; 8 nucleotides agree with TRBD1. Germline-derived CDR1 and CDR2 are SGHDT and YYEEEE. The CDR3 extends over 15 amino acids. Germline trimming cut 0 bases from V and 5 bases from J; bases unmatched to any gene: 6. In DNA, the CDR3 is TGTGCCAGCAGCTTGGACCCCCGGGACAGGTATGGCTACACCTTC. It is translated as CASSLDPRDRYGYTF.

The chain links TRBV5-4 to TRBJ2-7, with 7 positions matching TRBD1. Germline CDR1 SGHNT, CDR2 YYREEE (reference sequence). With V trimmed by 0 bases and J by 3 bases, 3 bases remained unmatched. This CDR3 spans 14 amino acids. The CDR3 DNA is TGTGCCAGCAGCTTGGAGGGACAGATCTACGAGCAGTACTTC. The encoded protein is CASSLEGQIYEQYF.

V is TRBV10-2 and J is TRBJ2-7, with D tentatively TRBD1 (6 bases). The germline V and J ends were trimmed by 8 bases and 0 bases, with 17 bases remaining between them. From germline, CDR1 is WSHSY and CDR2 SAAADI. The CDR3 runs 15 residues. The CDR3 DNA follows: TGCGCCAGCCGAACCGACAGGTTAAGCTCCTACGAGCAGTACTTC. It codes for CASRTDRLSSYEQYF.

This chain links TRBV4-3 with TRBJ2-2, with unresolved D. Trimming removed 3 bases at V and 9 bases at J, with 17 bases between. Germline CDR1 LGHNA, CDR2 YSLEER. This CDR3 contains 15 residues. CDR3 nucleotides: TGCGCCAGCAGCCAGGGGTTTGAGGTTATGCGGGAGCTGTTTTTT. Amino acid sequence: CASSQGFEVMRELFF.

The sample holds one count of this clone. The rearrangement links TRBV5-3 to TRBJ2-7; D is unclear. TRBV5-3 counts as an open reading frame of uncertain function. The CDR3 extends over 16 amino acids. Trimming removed 1 base at V and 0 bases at J, with 14 bases between. The CDR3 reads CARSLRDFRDSYEQYF. The CDR3 nucleotides are TGTGCCAGAAGCTTGAGGGATTTCCGAGACTCCTACGAGCAGTACTTC.